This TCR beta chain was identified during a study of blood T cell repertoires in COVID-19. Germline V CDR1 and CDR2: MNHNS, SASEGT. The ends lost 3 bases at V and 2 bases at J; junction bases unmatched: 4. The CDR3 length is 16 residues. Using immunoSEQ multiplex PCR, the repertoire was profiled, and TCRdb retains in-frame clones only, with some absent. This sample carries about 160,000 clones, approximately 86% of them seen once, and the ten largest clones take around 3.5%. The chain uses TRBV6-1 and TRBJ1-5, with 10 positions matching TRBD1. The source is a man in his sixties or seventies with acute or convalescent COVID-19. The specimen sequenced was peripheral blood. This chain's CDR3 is CASSERTGGGNQPQHF. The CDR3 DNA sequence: TGTGCCAGCAGTGAGCGGACAGGGGGGGGCAATCAGCCCCAGCATTTT.